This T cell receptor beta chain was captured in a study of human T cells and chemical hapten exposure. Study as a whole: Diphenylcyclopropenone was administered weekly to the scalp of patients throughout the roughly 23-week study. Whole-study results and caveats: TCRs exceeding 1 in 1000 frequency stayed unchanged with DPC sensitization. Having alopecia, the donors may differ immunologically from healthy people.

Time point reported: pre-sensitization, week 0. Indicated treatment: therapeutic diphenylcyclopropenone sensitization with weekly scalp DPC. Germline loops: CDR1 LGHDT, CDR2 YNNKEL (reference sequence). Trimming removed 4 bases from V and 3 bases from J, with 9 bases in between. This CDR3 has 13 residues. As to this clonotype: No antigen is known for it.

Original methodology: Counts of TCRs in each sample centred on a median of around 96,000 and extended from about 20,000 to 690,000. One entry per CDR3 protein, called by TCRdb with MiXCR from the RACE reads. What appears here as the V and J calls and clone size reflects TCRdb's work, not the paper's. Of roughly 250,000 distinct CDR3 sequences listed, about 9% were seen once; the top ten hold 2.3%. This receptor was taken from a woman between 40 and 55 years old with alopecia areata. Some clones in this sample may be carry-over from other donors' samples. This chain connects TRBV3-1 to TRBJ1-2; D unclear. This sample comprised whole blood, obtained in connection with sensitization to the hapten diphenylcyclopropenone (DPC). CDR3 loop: CASSPTKDYGYTF. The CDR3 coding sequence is TGTGCCAGCAGCCCGACAAAAGACTATGGCTACACCTTC. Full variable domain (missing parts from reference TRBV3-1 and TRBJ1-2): DTAVSQTPKYLVTQMGNDKSIKCEQNLGHDTMYWYKQDSKKFLKIMFSYNNKELIINETVPNRFSPKSPDKAHLNLHINSLELGDSAVYFCASSPTKDYGYTFGSGTRLTVV.